In its sample, the clone carrying this T cell receptor (beta chain) was seen many times. The target antigen is unknown. TCRdb reprocessed the RACE reads via MiXCR and lists one record per CDR3 protein. The sample includes approximately 400,000 distinct CDR3 sequences, more than 4.5% of them seen just once. This entry belongs to a study of human T cells and chemical hapten exposure. Study background: Doses of diphenylcyclopropenone went to the patients' scalps weekly throughout the approximately 22-week study.

As to time point: patch test 1, 2 weeks after DPC sensitization. The treatment is: therapeutic diphenylcyclopropenone sensitization with weekly scalp DPC. Total RNA was isolated from unfractionated whole blood. Notes on the study in general: Those TCRs sitting above 1 in 1000 frequency stayed the same with DPC sensitization. Expanded TCRs showed more large CDR3 clusters than pre-sensitization or healthy control sets.

This CDR3 region has 15 residues. Germline CDR1 reads SEHNR; CDR2 reads FQNEAQ (reference sequence). Trimming cost V 6 bases and J 4 bases; bases outside gene matches: 11. This clonotype originated in a woman aged 45-60 years with alopecia areata. Some clones in this sample may be carry-over from other donors' samples. The J gene is TRBJ2-5, the V gene TRBV7-9, with TRBD1 matching over 7 bases. The material was whole blood, obtained in connection with sensitization to the hapten diphenylcyclopropenone (DPC). The CDR3 nucleotides are TGTGCCAGCAGGACCCTGACAGGGTCAGGAGAGACCCAGTACTTC. It is translated as CASRTLTGSGETQYF.